What follows are 20 T cell receptor beta chains derived from one specimen sequenced in a study of shared clonotypes between healthy human individuals (dated by TCRdb to the early 2020s). The library was obtained by the immunoSEQ multiplex PCR assay. TCRdb stores this immuneACCESS table with in-frame sequences only. Part of the clones is absent; in the studies checked, under half of the shortfall reflects unresolved V genes, and no reason is known for the rest. Counted in this sample were more than 2 million clones; about 95% of them appeared once. 1.1% of the sample is taken by the ten largest. For the CD8 naive samples, CD45RO-negative cells were positively selected for CCR7, yielding a CD45RA+CCR7+ population from which TemRA cells were excluded. Sequenced sample: naive CD8+ T cells sorted from blood. This sample's cell subset or site label indicates: CD45RA+CCR7+. These receptors were collected from a man younger than 35 in good health.

This clone appeared a few times. The same CDR3 is also encoded by other DNA sequences in this sample. The J gene is TRBJ2-2, the V gene TRBV7-2; no clear D. The germline gives CDR1 SGHTA, CDR2 FQGNSA. Between the trimmed V and J ends, which lost 5 bases and 1 base, there was a span of 5 bases. This CDR3 has 13 residues. Here the CDR3 reads CASSPGNTGELFF. In DNA, the CDR3 is TGTGCCAGCAGCCCGGGGAACACCGGGGAGCTGTTTTTT.

Only one count was recorded for this clone. The same CDR3 can be traced to other DNA sequences in this sample. The gene calls are TRBV30 and TRBJ2-7; D not resolved. There are 13 residues in the CDR3. Germline V gene sequence: CDR1 GTSNPN, CDR2 SVGIG (reference sequence). V was trimmed by 2 bases and J by 0 bases, leaving 8 bases between them. The CDR3 DNA sequence: TGTGCCTGGAGTCCGCAGAGCTCCTACGAGCAGTACTTC. This translates into CAWSPQSSYEQYF.

A note on this clone: The same CDR3 can be traced to other DNA sequences in this sample. The CDR3 DNA follows: TGTGCCAGCAGCTTAGAGCCCGGCTCCTACGAGCAGTACTTC. Translation: CASSLEPGSYEQYF. The chain couples TRBV11-2 to TRBJ2-7; D remains ambiguous. Trimming removed 0 bases at V and 0 bases at J, with 6 bases between. Germline values: CDR1 SGHAT, CDR2 FQNNGV. The CDR3 extends over 14 amino acids.

The rearrangement uses TRBV7-2 and TRBJ1-1; weak D call: TRBD1 (6 bases). The CDR3 contains 15 residues. Germline values: CDR1 SGHTA, CDR2 FQGNSA. V lost 7 bases to trimming and J lost 3 bases, with 18 bases between them. The CDR3 sequence: CASNRGAEGYTEAFF. CDR3 in DNA: TGTGCCAGCAATCGGGGGGCAGAGGGGTACACTGAAGCTTTCTTT.

Only one count was recorded for this clone. The genes are TRBV19 and TRBJ1-1; D perhaps matches TRBD1 (6 bases). V lost 1 base, J lost 5 bases, and 11 bases lay in between. Germline V lookup: CDR1 LNHDA, CDR2 SQIVND (reference sequence). This CDR3 is 14 amino acids long. CDR3 protein: CASSIAGVGTEAFF. The CDR3 nucleotides are TGTGCCAGTAGTATAGCAGGGGTTGGTACTGAAGCTTTCTTT.

About this clone itself: This CDR3 is also generated by other DNA sequences in the sample. The rearrangement links TRBV7-9 to TRBJ1-2; tentative D call: TRBD1 (6 bases). CDR1 is SEHNR, CDR2 FQNEAQ, per germline (reference sequence). Trimming pared 1 base from V and 3 bases from J, leaving 6 bases between. This CDR3 region has 13 residues. The CDR3 DNA reads TGTGCCAGCAGCTTAGGGACAGACTATGGCTACACCTTC. It yields the protein CASSLGTDYGYTF.

The V and J genes are TRBV4-1 and TRBJ2-7, with 8 bases matching TRBD2. Trimming cost V 5 bases and J 7 bases; bases outside gene matches: 16. CDR3 length: 16 amino acids. CDR1 is MGHRA and CDR2 is YSYEKL in the germline V gene. CDR3 in amino acids: CASSYTGLWREEEQYF. CDR3 nucleotides: TGCGCCAGCAGCTATACAGGGCTGTGGCGGGAGGAGGAGCAGTACTTC.

This rearrangement joins TRBV11-3 to TRBJ1-5; D not certain. Trimming left V 7 bases short and J 7 bases short, with 17 bases between. The length of the CDR3 is 14 residues. Germline V CDR1 and CDR2: SGHNT, YENEEA. DNA of the CDR3: TGTGCCAGCATCCTCGAGTCTAGGCACCAGCCCCAGCATTTT. This translates into CASILESRHQPQHF.

In regard to this clone: A read error may account for a junction end that differs from germline. The chain is built from TRBV7-7 and TRBJ2-5; a weak D match, TRBD1 (5 bases). The CDR3 totals 15 residues. From germline, CDR1 is SSHAT and CDR2 FNYEAQ (reference sequence). CDR3 sequence (DNA): TGTGCTAGCAGCTGGAGACAGACCTCATGGGAGACCCAGTACTTC. Translating gives CASSWRQTSWETQYF.

This chain connects TRBV4-1 to TRBJ2-7; a possible D gene is TRBD2 (7 bases). V dropped 5 bases and J dropped 3 bases, with 14 bases sitting between them. CDR3 size: 14 residues. Germline V lookup: CDR1 MGHRA, CDR2 YSYEKL. The CDR3, as DNA: TGCGCCAGCAGCGCCAAAGGGGGGGGCTACGAGCAGTACTTC. Its translation is CASSAKGGGYEQYF.

This chain uses TRBV7-9 with TRBJ2-7, with D perhaps matching TRBD2 (6 bases). CDR3 length: 14 residues. Germline V gene sequence: CDR1 SEHNR, CDR2 FQNEAQ (reference sequence). V shed 5 bases and J shed 6 bases, with 17 bases lying between them. CDR3 region: CASSQTNGGFEQYF. CDR3 sequence (DNA): TGTGCCAGCAGCCAAACCAACGGAGGGTTCGAGCAGTACTTC.

The V gene is TRBV19, the J gene TRBJ2-3; D call uncertain. The CDR3 runs to 13 residues. Trimming removed 4 bases from V and 0 bases from J, with 5 bases in between. Germline values: CDR1 LNHDA, CDR2 SQIVND (reference sequence). CDR3 region: CASSTTSTDTQYF. CDR3 bases: TGTGCCAGTAGTACGACTAGCACAGATACGCAGTATTTT.

The chain recombines TRBV4-3 with TRBJ1-4; unclear D gene. The germline V gene encodes CDR1 LGHNA and CDR2 YSLEER. The CDR3 consists of 16 residues. V gave up 0 bases and J gave up 3 bases, with 11 bases separating them. CDR3 loop: CASSQDLSGPNEKLFF. CDR3 nucleotide sequence: TGCGCCAGCAGCCAAGATCTATCCGGGCCTAATGAAAAACTGTTTTTT.

The rearrangement joins TRBV5-6 to TRBJ1-2, with 7 nucleotides matching TRBD1. CDR1 SGHDT and CDR2 YYEEEE come from the germline V gene. The length of the CDR3 is 15 residues. The junction had 6 bases not matched to a gene; V was cut back by 0 bases and J by 4 bases. This CDR3 reads CASSLARGASYGYTF. The CDR3 DNA sequence: TGTGCCAGCAGCTTGGCCAGGGGGGCGAGCTATGGCTACACCTTC.

Points on this clone: Other nucleotide sequences in the sample specify the same CDR3. This chain joins TRBV18 and TRBJ2-3; D might be TRBD2 (5 bases). CDR1 KGHSH and CDR2 LQKENI come from the germline V gene. V was cut by 3 bases and J by 4 bases, with 8 bases left in between. The CDR3 spans 13 residues. The CDR3 is CASSPGGSDTQYF. CDR3 in DNA: TGTGCCAGCTCACCTGGCGGGTCAGATACGCAGTATTTT.

The count of this clone is one. The J gene is TRBJ2-1, the V gene TRBV2; 8 positions agree with TRBD2. Germline lookup yields CDR1 SNHLY and CDR2 FYNNEI. V lost 8 bases, J lost 0 bases, and 12 bases stayed unmatched. This CDR3 spans 17 amino acids. The CDR3 coding sequence is TGTGCCAGCTCGCGCCTGACCGGGACTAGCTCCTACAATGAGCAGTTCTTC. The encoded protein is CASSRLTGTSSYNEQFF.

The chain is built from TRBV7-3 and TRBJ2-2, with a possible D match to TRBD1 (5 bases). The V gene's germline CDR1 is SGHTA and CDR2 FQGTGA. The CDR3 contains 16 residues. With 2 bases removed from V and 0 bases from J, the gap between germline ends came to 10 bases. The CDR3 spells CASSLSAGPNTGELFF. The CDR3 nucleotides are TGTGCCAGCAGCTTATCGGCAGGGCCGAACACCGGGGAGCTGTTTTTT.

The chain joins TRBV27 to TRBJ2-1; 11 nucleotides align to TRBD2. Germline CDR1 is MNHEY and CDR2 is SMNVEV (reference sequence). The trim removed 6 bases at V and 4 bases at J, leaving 5 bases unmatched. The CDR3 is 15 residues long. DNA for the CDR3: TGTGCCAGCAGCATAGCGGGGGGGCAATACAATGAGCAGTTCTTC. Amino acid sequence: CASSIAGGQYNEQFF.

The chain combines TRBV4-1 with TRBJ2-7; possible D gene TRBD2, 5 bases. CDR1 MGHRA and CDR2 YSYEKL come from the germline V gene. Deletions cut 3 bases from V and 1 base from J, with 7 bases between. This CDR3 contains 13 residues. The CDR3 nucleotides read TGCGCCAGCAGCCACGGCGGGTCCTACGAGCAGTACTTC. Translated, it gives CASSHGGSYEQYF.

Points on this clone: Other nucleotide sequences in the sample specify the same CDR3. The V and J genes are TRBV9 and TRBJ2-1, with D possibly TRBD2 on 5 matching bases. Trimming removed 4 bases at V and 6 bases at J, with 8 bases between. This CDR3 is built from 12 residues. The V gene's germline CDR1 is SGDLS and CDR2 YYNGEE. The CDR3 here is CASSQDSNEQFF. The CDR3 DNA follows: TGTGCCAGCAGCCAGGACTCCAATGAGCAGTTCTTC.